These 30 T cell receptor beta chains originate from one sample sequenced in a study of T-cell memory formation after mild COVID-19. TCRdb itself ran the 5' RACE reads through MiXCR, one entry per CDR3 protein. Altogether tens of thousands of distinct CDR3 sequences are present, around 20% being singletons, with the ten largest covering approximately 1.5%. Specimen: PBMCs or a T cell subset sorted from them (not recorded which). Receptor source: an adult who had mild COVID-19 (a few samples of this study predate the infection). Cell type and time point are not known.

This clonotype was counted many times. This rearrangement joins TRBV9 to TRBJ2-7; 9 positions agree with TRBD1. Per germline, CDR1 SGDLS and CDR2 YYNGEE. V shed 4 bases and J 6 bases; nucleotides not matched to a gene: 8. This CDR3 is built from 14 residues. CDR3: CASSTTGTGPEQYF. CDR3 sequence (DNA): TGTGCCAGCAGCACAACCGGGACAGGGCCCGAGCAGTACTTC.

This sequence joins TRBV12-3 or TRBV12-4 and TRBJ2-7; 8 bases fit TRBD2. CDR3 length equals 14 residues. The V segment lost 2 bases and the J segment 5 bases; nucleotides outside the gene matches: 5. The CDR3 spells CASSLLAGGNEQYF. In DNA, the CDR3 is TGTGCCAGCAGTTTACTGGCGGGAGGCAACGAGCAGTACTTC.

The chain links TRBV9 to TRBJ2-5, with a possible D match to TRBD2 (5 bases). Trimming removed 4 bases from V and 5 bases from J, with 15 bases in between. This CDR3 region has 14 residues. Germline CDR1 and CDR2: SGDLS and YYNGEE. In DNA form, the CDR3 reads TGTGCCAGCAGCTCCTGGGGAGAGGGCGAGACCCAGTACTTC. Its protein is CASSSWGEGETQYF.

This clonotype was seen ten or more times. Here the CDR3 DNA reads TGTGCCAGCAGTGAGGAACTATCCTACGAGCAGTACTTC. This codes for CASSEELSYEQYF. The genes are TRBV6-1 and TRBJ2-7; D not certain. The CDR3 extends over 13 amino acids. V lost 3 bases and J lost 1, with 7 bases in between. Germline V gene data show CDR1 as MNHNS and CDR2 as SASEGT.

The V and J genes are TRBV6-6 and TRBJ2-7; maybe TRBD1 (6 bases). V lost 8 bases and J 1 base, leaving 9 bases between the germline ends. Germline V gene lookup returns CDR1 MNHNY and CDR2 SVGAGI (reference sequence). The CDR3 is 12 amino acids. CDR3 sequence (DNA): TGTGCCAGCCAACAGGGATCCTACGAGCAGTACTTC. Protein: CASQQGSYEQYF.

In this sample, this clonotype turned up many times. V is TRBV5-1 and J is TRBJ2-2; D gene unclear. The CDR3 length is 14 residues. CDR1 is SGHRS and CDR2 is YFSETQ in the germline V gene. V gave up 0 bases and J gave up 7 bases, with 10 bases separating them. The CDR3 spells CASSLGSTGGELFF. The CDR3 DNA sequence: TGCGCCAGCAGCTTGGGATCAACGGGCGGGGAGCTGTTTTTT.

The chain couples TRBV30 to TRBJ2-5; D gene ambiguous. This CDR3 has 14 residues. CDR1 GTSNPN and CDR2 SVGIG come from the germline V gene (reference sequence). The V gene lost 0 bases and the J gene lost 7 bases, with 15 bases spanning the gap. This CDR3 is CAWSVRPTLGTQYF. The CDR3 nucleotides read TGTGCCTGGAGTGTACGTCCCACCTTGGGGACCCAGTACTTC.

This clonotype came up many times. This sequence joins TRBV7-2 and TRBJ1-1; D not resolved. Trimming pared 3 bases from V and 5 bases from J, leaving 16 bases between. CDR1 SGHTA and CDR2 FQGNSA come from the germline V gene. The CDR3 loop spans 15 amino acids. The CDR3 here is CASSFSAANPTEAFF. The CDR3 nucleotides are TGTGCCAGCAGCTTCTCCGCAGCCAACCCAACTGAAGCTTTCTTT. Using reference TRBV7-2 and TRBJ1-1 for the parts outside the CDR3, the full variable domain is GAGVSQSPSNKVTEKGKDVELRCDPISGHTALYWYRQSLGQGLEFLIYFQGNSAPDKSGLPSDRFSAERTGGSVSTLTIQRTQQEDSAVYLCASSFSAANPTEAFFGQGTRLTVV.

This clonotype was observed many times. The gene calls are TRBV7-6 and TRBJ1-2; possibly TRBD1 for D (5 bases). CDR1 and CDR2 from the germline V gene are SGHVS and FNYEAQ. The length of the CDR3 is 19 residues. V was shortened by 0 bases and J by 0 bases, with 20 bases between the two germline ends. CDR3 in amino acids: CASSLAKGDSSGTNYGYTF. For the CDR3, the DNA is TGTGCCAGCAGCTTAGCCAAAGGGGACTCCTCGGGGACTAACTATGGCTACACCTTC.

This clonotype was recorded many times. V and J are TRBV12-3 or TRBV12-4 and TRBJ2-6, with TRBD1 matching 7 bases. J lost 3 bases, V lost 6 bases, and 2 bases had no gene match. CDR3 length: 14 amino acids. The CDR3 protein is CASRGGGGANVLTF. The DNA for the CDR3 is TGTGCCAGCAGAGGGGGCGGTGGGGCCAACGTCCTGACTTTC.

This chain uses TRBV20-1 with TRBJ2-1; D tentatively reads TRBD1 or TRBD2 (7 bases each). The CDR3 is made up of 16 amino acids. Germline values: CDR1 DFQATT, CDR2 SNEGSKA (reference sequence). V was pared by 4 bases and J by 8 bases, with 24 bases between. The CDR3 loop is CSATVRGGGRSYEQFF. The DNA of the CDR3 is TGCAGTGCTACCGTCAGGGGGGGGGGCCGTTCTTATGAGCAGTTCTTC.

The chain uses TRBV7-8 and TRBJ2-1; D is perhaps TRBD1 or TRBD2 (5 bases each). Trimming shortened V by 6 bases and J by 4 bases, and 13 bases separated the two germline ends. In germline, CDR1 is SGHVS, CDR2 FQNEAQ. This CDR3 comprises 14 residues. CDR3 sequence reads: CASRGTQYYNEQFF. The CDR3 DNA reads as TGTGCCAGCAGGGGGACCCAATATTACAATGAGCAGTTCTTC.

This clonotype was observed at least ten times. Here the CDR3 reads CASSFPSGRINTDTQYF. CDR3 sequence (DNA): TGTGCCAGCAGCTTCCCTAGCGGGAGGATTAACACAGATACGCAGTATTTT. The V and J genes are TRBV11-3 and TRBJ2-3; TRBD2 agrees at 11 bases. CDR1 SGHNT and CDR2 YENEEA come from the germline V gene. The J segment lost 2 bases and the V segment lost 3 bases, leaving 7 bases of the junction unmatched. The CDR3 extends over 17 amino acids. Filled out from reference TRBV11-3 and TRBJ2-3, the complete variable domain reads EAGVVQSPRYKIIEKKQPVAFWCNPISGHNTLYWYLQNLGQGPELLIRYENEEAVDDSQLPKDRFSAERLKGVDSTLKIQPAELGDSAVYLCASSFPSGRINTDTQYFGPGTRLTVL.

The gene calls are TRBV4-2 and TRBJ2-7; no definite D call. Germline assignment: CDR1 LGHNA and CDR2 YNFKEQ. V was cut by 0 bases and J by 0 bases, with 15 bases left in between. CDR3 length: 17 residues. This chain's CDR3 is CASSQDFGAHNSYEQYF. CDR3 sequence (DNA): TGTGCCAGCAGCCAAGATTTCGGCGCACACAACTCCTACGAGCAGTACTTC.

This clonotype was seen repeatedly, ten times or more. The chain joins TRBV7-6 to TRBJ1-5; 8 positions agree with TRBD1. The CDR3 spans 16 residues. The ends lost 1 base at V and 2 bases at J; junction bases unmatched: 4. Per germline, CDR1 SGHVS and CDR2 FNYEAQ. The CDR3 sequence is CASSLVAGGGNQPQHF. CDR3 sequence (DNA): TGTGCCAGCAGCTTAGTCGCAGGGGGCGGCAATCAGCCCCAGCATTTT.

The gene calls are TRBV27 and TRBJ2-7; 8 bases line up with TRBD1. The CDR3 contains 15 residues. J lost 2 bases, V lost 5 bases, and 8 bases had no gene match. Germline-derived CDR1 and CDR2 are MNHEY and SMNVEV (reference sequence). CDR3 bases: TGTGCCAGCAGTCCCCCGGGACAGGTTGCCTACGAGCAGTACTTC. It is translated as CASSPPGQVAYEQYF.

There are many counts of this clonotype. This sequence joins TRBV5-1 and TRBJ2-1, with 12 bases lining up with TRBD1. Germline assignment: CDR1 SGHRS and CDR2 YFSETQ. The J segment lost 7 bases and the V segment lost 0 bases, leaving 8 bases of the junction unmatched. The CDR3 is 17 amino acids. The chain's CDR3 is CASSLGGTGGTRNEQFF. CDR3 nucleotides: TGCGCCAGCAGCTTGGGTGGGACAGGGGGCACGAGGAATGAGCAGTTCTTC.

In its sample, this clonotype was seen many times. The chain employs TRBV12-3 or TRBV12-4 and TRBJ2-1, with D hard to call. The CDR3 length is 16 residues. V lost 3 bases to trimming and J lost 0 bases, with 12 bases between them. CDR3: CASSLVPMSSYNEQFF. CDR3 nucleotide sequence: TGTGCCAGCAGTTTGGTACCGATGAGCTCCTACAATGAGCAGTTCTTC.

This clonotype has a count of ten or more. The chain couples TRBV14 to TRBJ2-2; D possibly corresponds to TRBD2 (5 bases). V lost 0 bases and J lost 6, with 11 bases in between. Per germline, CDR1 SGHDN and CDR2 FVKESK. The CDR3 runs 15 residues. For the CDR3, the DNA is TGTGCCAGCAGCCAAGAAATCGCGGGCGCCGGGGAGCTGTTTTTT. Translating it yields CASSQEIAGAGELFF.

This clonotype was seen ten or more times. The CDR3 spells CSVGQGAEGYTF. In DNA, the CDR3 is TGCAGCGTCGGACAGGGGGCTGAGGGCTACACCTTC. V gene TRBV29-1 combines with J gene TRBJ1-2, with TRBD1 matching over 11 bases. V shed 6 bases and J 8 bases; nucleotides not matched to a gene: 5. From germline, CDR1 is SQVTM and CDR2 ANQGSEA. The CDR3 loop spans 12 amino acids.

The gene calls are TRBV21-1 and TRBJ2-1. TRBV21-1 is noted as a pseudogene. CDR3 length: 15 amino acids. CDR3 sequence: CASSKVTYPYNEQFF. CDR3 nucleotides: TGTGCCAGCAGCAAAGTGACCTATCCCTACAATGAGCAGTTCTTC.

J is TRBJ2-7 and V is TRBV4-2; 9 bases are a match to TRBD2. V lost 1 base to trimming and J lost 0 bases; unmatched junction nucleotides: 1. The length of the CDR3 is 15 residues. Germline values: CDR1 LGHNA, CDR2 YNFKEQ. CDR3 sequence reads: CASSQASGVSYEQYF. The CDR3 DNA reads TGTGCCAGCAGCCAAGCTAGCGGGGTCTCCTACGAGCAGTACTTC.

The CDR3 DNA reads TGTGCCAGCAGCTTTGATGGGGGGAGAGAAAACACCATATATTTT. Its translation: CASSFDGGRENTIYF. The chain combines TRBV7-2 with TRBJ1-3, with D perhaps TRBD1 (5 bases). CDR3 length: 15 residues. V lost 3 bases and J 6 bases, leaving 15 bases between the germline ends. Germline-derived CDR1 and CDR2 are SGHTA and FQGNSA.

This clonotype was counted many times. The rearrangement links TRBV6-5 to TRBJ1-2; TRBD1 aligns across 9 bases. The germline V gene encodes CDR1 MNHEY and CDR2 SVGAGI. The CDR3 has 14 residues. V lost 7 bases to trimming and J lost 6 bases; unmatched junction nucleotides: 9. CDR3 DNA: TGTGCCAGCACAGGGACAGGGAGGAAAAATGGCTACACCTTC. Translating gives CASTGTGRKNGYTF.

The sample holds many counts of this clonotype. The chain combines TRBV27 with TRBJ2-6; TRBD1 matches 7 bases. V shed 7 bases and J 2 bases; nucleotides not matched to a gene: 5. The V gene's germline CDR1 is MNHEY and CDR2 SMNVEV (reference sequence). The CDR3 covers 15 residues. Here the CDR3 reads CASTNRGPGANVLTF. The CDR3 DNA reads TGTGCCAGCACCAACAGGGGCCCTGGGGCCAACGTCCTGACTTTC.

This clonotype has at least ten counts. The rearrangement links TRBV11-3 to TRBJ2-3; 8 positions match TRBD1. The CDR3 is made up of 13 amino acids. The V and J ends lost 5 bases and 6 bases, in that order; junction bases with no gene match: 4. CDR1 SGHNT and CDR2 YENEEA come from the germline V gene. This chain's CDR3 is CASSQGQADTQYF. CDR3 sequence (DNA): TGTGCCAGCAGCCAGGGACAGGCGGATACGCAGTATTTT.

This clonotype appeared many times. The chain uses TRBV28 and TRBJ2-5; TRBD1 matches at 7 bases. The ends lost 5 bases at V and 2 bases at J; junction bases unmatched: 14. Looked up from germline, CDR1 is MDHEN and CDR2 is SYDVKM. The CDR3 extends over 17 amino acids. The CDR3 loop reads CASSPDPDRRLQETQYF. Written as DNA, the CDR3 is TGTGCCAGCAGTCCAGACCCGGACAGGAGATTACAAGAGACCCAGTACTTC. Full variable domain (outside the CDR3, taken from reference TRBV28 and TRBJ2-5): DVKVTQSSRYLVKRTGEKVFLECVQDMDHENMFWYRQDPGLGLRLIYFSYDVKMKEKGDIPEGYSVSREKKERFSLILESASTNQTSMYLCASSPDPDRRLQETQYFGPGTRLLVL.

The chain couples TRBV12-3 or TRBV12-4 to TRBJ1-1; D ambiguous. V gave up 5 bases and J gave up 0 bases, with 19 bases separating them. This CDR3 region has 17 residues. CDR3 in DNA: TGTGCCAGCAGTCAGGCTAGCGAACCAAGCATGAACACTGAAGCTTTCTTT. It codes for CASSQASEPSMNTEAFF.

The chain uses TRBV24-1 and TRBJ2-3; TRBD2 is a possible D gene (6 bases). Deletions cut 0 bases from V and 4 bases from J, with 13 bases between. The germline V gene has CDR1 KGHDR and CDR2 SFDVKD. The CDR3 sequence is 16 residues long. CDR3 coding DNA: TGTGCCACCAGTGATTTGGAGCCGGGAGTGTCAGATACGCAGTATTTT. This sequence encodes CATSDLEPGVSDTQYF.

This clonotype was recorded many times. The chain combines TRBV18 with TRBJ2-7; 7 bases align to TRBD2. This CDR3 contains 16 residues. Germline V gene lookup returns CDR1 KGHSH and CDR2 LQKENI. The ends lost 6 bases at V and 2 bases at J; junction bases unmatched: 13. The CDR3 DNA reads TGTGCCAGCTCCCGTGACTGGGGAGGGAACGCCTACGAGCAGTACTTC. This gives the protein CASSRDWGGNAYEQYF.